The text below deals with one T cell receptor beta chain. Its antigen is not known. The record originates from a study of cytomegalovirus exposure and HLA in healthy donors. The study, taken as a whole, reports: A few chains tied to CMV proved CMV antigen-specific in vitro.

Germline V CDR1 and CDR2: MDHEN, SYDVKM. The CDR3 has 14 residues. V was pared by 3 bases and J by 6 bases, with 11 bases between. The study ran its PCR with 60 Vbeta and 13 Jbeta primers. Here immunoSEQ multiplex PCR was the method, and the copy in TCRdb shows in-frame clones only, minus some. Of fewer than 85,000 clones listed, 60% to 75% are singletons. The chain links TRBV28 to TRBJ1-4; D is unresolved. The clonotype originates from a woman in her 40s in good health and CMV-seropositive. Sequencing used PBMCs. The CDR3 nucleotides read TGTGCCAGCAGTTTGTACAGTAAGGATGAAAAACTGTTTTTT. This sequence encodes CASSLYSKDEKLFF. Full variable domain (remainder filled in from reference TRBV28 and TRBJ1-4): DVKVTQSSRYLVKRTGEKVFLECVQDMDHENMFWYRQDPGLGLRLIYFSYDVKMKEKGDIPEGYSVSREKKERFSLILESASTNQTSMYLCASSLYSKDEKLFFGSGTQLSVL.